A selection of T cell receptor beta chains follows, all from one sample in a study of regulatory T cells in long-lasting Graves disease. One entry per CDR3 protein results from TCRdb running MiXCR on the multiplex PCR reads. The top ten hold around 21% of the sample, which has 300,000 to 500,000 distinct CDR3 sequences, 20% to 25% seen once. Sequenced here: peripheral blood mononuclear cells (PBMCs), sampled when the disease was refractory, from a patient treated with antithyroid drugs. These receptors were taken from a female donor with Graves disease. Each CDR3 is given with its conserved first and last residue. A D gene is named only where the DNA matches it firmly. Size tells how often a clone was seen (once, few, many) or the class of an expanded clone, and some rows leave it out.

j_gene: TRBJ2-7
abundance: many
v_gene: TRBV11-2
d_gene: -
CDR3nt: TGTGCCAGCAGCGTCGGGGGGCCTCGAGACTACGAGCAGTACTTC
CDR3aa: CASSVGGPRDYEQYF

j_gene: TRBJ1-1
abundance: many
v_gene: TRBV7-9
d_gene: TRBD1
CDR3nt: TGTGCCAGCAGCTTAGCCGACAGGGAGGCTTTCTTT
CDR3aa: CASSLADREAFF

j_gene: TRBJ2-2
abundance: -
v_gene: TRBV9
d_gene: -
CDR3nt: TGTGCCAGCAGCCCAAAGGCGGCCGGGGAGCTGTTTTTT
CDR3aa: CASSPKAAGELFF

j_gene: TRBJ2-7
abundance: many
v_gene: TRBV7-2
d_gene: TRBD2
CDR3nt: TGTGCCAGCAGCTACCGGACTAGCCTCGACGAGCAGTACTTC
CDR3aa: CASSYRTSLDEQYF

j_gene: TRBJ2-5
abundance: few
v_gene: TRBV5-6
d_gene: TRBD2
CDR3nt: TGTGCCAGCAGCTTGGGGGGAGGACTAGCGGGGGAAGAGACCCAGTACTTC
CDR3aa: CASSLGGGLAGEETQYF

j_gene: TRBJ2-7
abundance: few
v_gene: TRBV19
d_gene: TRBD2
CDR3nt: TGTGCCAGTAGTATTACCGCTAGCGGTCCCTCCTACGAGCAGTACTTC
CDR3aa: CASSITASGPSYEQYF

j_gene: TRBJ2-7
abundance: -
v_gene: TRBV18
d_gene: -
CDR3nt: TGTGCCAGCTCACCCCCCGCTGGACGAACCTCCTACGAGCAGTACTTC
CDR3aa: CASSPPAGRTSYEQYF

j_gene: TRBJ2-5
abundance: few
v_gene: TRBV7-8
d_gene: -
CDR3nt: TGTGCCAGCACCTCCCGGGGGAGGTTGGAGACCCAGTACTTC
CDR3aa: CASTSRGRLETQYF

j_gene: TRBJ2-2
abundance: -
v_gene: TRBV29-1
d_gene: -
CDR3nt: TGCAGCGTTGGAGGGGACTTCACCGGGGAGCTGTTTTTT
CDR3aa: CSVGGDFTGELFF

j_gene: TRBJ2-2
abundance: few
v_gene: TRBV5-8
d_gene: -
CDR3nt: TGTGCCAGCAGCCTGGCGGAGGGCCGAACCGGGGAGCTGTTTTTT
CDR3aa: CASSLAEGRTGELFF